This T cell receptor beta chain came from a study of blood T cell repertoires in COVID-19. Study summary: Sources were T cells, B-cell-depleted T cells, or PBMCs; the material itself was cDNA or gDNA.

Source study methods: By means of reference gene primer amplification, nucleated cell counts were estimated. Clones were read by immunoSEQ multiplex PCR, and TCRdb kept only the in-frame ones, dropping some. V and J calls and clone size are given by that table; D and trimming were obtained from the DNA. Altogether around 300,000 clones are present, more than 80% being singletons, with the ten largest covering around 1.1%. The CDR3 length is 16 residues. Looked up from germline, CDR1 is LGHDT and CDR2 is YNNKEL (reference sequence). Trimming removed 2 bases at V and 7 bases at J, with 20 bases between. Participants' own reports of clinical history determined their cohort assignment.

The chain carries TRBV3-1 (or the pseudogene TRBV3-2) and TRBJ1-2; TRBD1 is a possible D gene (5 bases). Sequencing was done on a sample of PBMCs or T cells enriched from blood (not recorded which). The source of this sequence is a young woman who had recovered from COVID-19. The CDR3 loop reads CASSQTIGPGPGGYTF. The CDR3, as DNA: TGTGCCAGCAGCCAAACAATAGGTCCAGGGCCGGGTGGCTACACCTTC.